What follows are 13 T cell receptor beta chains derived from one specimen sequenced in a study of blood T cells in healthy people across ages. A J-beta primer mix and a sample-barcoded 5' primer were used in a second PCR of about 7 to 12 cycles. TCRdb processed the 5' RACE reads anew with MiXCR; each CDR3 protein has one entry. The sample carries 550,000 to 800,000 distinct CDR3 sequences, roughly 30% recorded once. Material for sequencing was blood. The receptors were gathered from a woman older than 75 in good health.

The table lists this clonotype with many counts. The rearrangement uses TRBV20-1 and TRBJ2-5; D is unclear. The CDR3 has 13 residues. CDR1 is DFQATT and CDR2 is SNEGSKA in the germline V gene (reference sequence). V was clipped by 6 bases and J by 9 bases, with 20 bases between them. This CDR3 is CSALVTGQSAQYF. As DNA, the CDR3 is TGCAGTGCCCTAGTTACCGGTCAATCGGCCCAGTACTTC.

This clonotype was recorded many times. The CDR3: CASSCYTGGCQPQHF. CDR3 nucleotide sequence: TGTGCCAGCAGCTGTTATACAGGGGGTTGTCAGCCCCAGCATTTT. The chain links TRBV14 to TRBJ1-5; 8 bases map to TRBD1. Unmatched junction bases numbered 9, after V lost 5 bases and J lost 6 bases. Germline values: CDR1 SGHDN, CDR2 FVKESK. The CDR3 sequence is 15 residues long.

The rearrangement links TRBV3-1 to TRBJ1-2; 8 nucleotides align to TRBD1. V shed 6 bases, J shed 4 bases, and the junction held 7 bases outside the gene matches. The CDR3 spans 14 residues. CDR1 LGHDT and CDR2 YNNKEL come from the germline V gene (reference sequence). Here the CDR3 DNA reads TGTGCCAGCAGGCACGGTGGACAGGGCTATGGCTACACCTTC. Its protein product is CASRHGGQGYGYTF.

This clonotype appeared many times. The rearrangement uses TRBV3-1 and TRBJ2-1, with 14 bases matching TRBD2. Trimming at V came to 4 bases and at J to 12 bases, leaving 8 bases not matched to a gene. CDR1 is LGHDT and CDR2 is YNNKEL in the germline V gene (reference sequence). The CDR3 contains 15 residues. This CDR3 reads CASSPDYGLAGGQFF. The DNA of the CDR3 is TGTGCCAGCAGCCCCGATTACGGACTAGCGGGGGGGCAGTTCTTC.

This clonotype was observed many times. This chain connects TRBV7-9 to TRBJ2-3; D ambiguous. With 3 bases removed from V and 2 bases from J, the gap between germline ends came to 15 bases. The CDR3 has 16 amino acids. Per the germline V gene, CDR1 is SEHNR and CDR2 is FQNEAQ (reference sequence). DNA for the CDR3: TGTGCCAGCAGCTTTGGTGGGCTTAGGGACACAGATACGCAGTATTTT. Amino acids: CASSFGGLRDTDTQYF.

This rearrangement joins TRBV20-1 to TRBJ2-7; 10 bases agree with TRBD2. CDR3 size: 13 residues. Germline V CDR1 and CDR2: DFQATT, SNEGSKA (reference sequence). Trimming cost V 6 bases and J 6 bases; bases outside gene matches: 8. CDR3 in DNA: TGCAGTGCACCCGGGACTAGCGACTCCGAGCAGTACTTC. Protein product: CSAPGTSDSEQYF.

This clonotype was detected ten times or more. The genes are TRBV6-6 and TRBJ2-5; D remains ambiguous. Trimming took off 7 bases at V and 5 bases at J, with 14 bases between the two ends. Germline V lookup: CDR1 MNHNY, CDR2 SVGAGI (reference sequence). The CDR3 consists of 13 residues. Here the CDR3 DNA reads TGTGCCAGCACCATGCAAGGGCGGGAGACCCAGTACTTC. Its protein is CASTMQGRETQYF.

The chain has TRBV5-1 and TRBJ2-6; 9 bases agree with TRBD1. This CDR3 comprises 17 residues. Trimming cost V 0 bases and J 1 base; bases outside gene matches: 2. Germline assignment: CDR1 SGHRS and CDR2 YFSETQ. The chain's CDR3 is CASSLAGTGSGANVLTF. The CDR3, as DNA: TGCGCCAGCAGCTTGGCCGGGACAGGGTCTGGGGCCAACGTCCTGACTTTC.

This clonotype came up a few times. The rearrangement joins TRBV7-9 to TRBJ1-1; D remains ambiguous. V lost 7 bases and J 1 base, leaving 7 bases between the germline ends. Germline V lookup: CDR1 SEHNR, CDR2 FQNEAQ (reference sequence). This CDR3 has 12 residues. The CDR3 reads CASTFENTEAFF. CDR3 nucleotides: TGTGCCAGCACCTTTGAGAACACTGAAGCTTTCTTT.

There are a few counts of this clonotype. A junction boundary mismatches the germline segment, possibly from a read error. This chain uses TRBV3-1 with TRBJ2-7, with 8 positions matching TRBD1. Germline V gene data show CDR1 as LGHDT and CDR2 as YNNKEL (reference sequence). This CDR3 region has 14 residues. Written as DNA, the CDR3 is TGTGCCTGCAGCCAAACCCAGGGGGCTGGCGAGCAGTACTTC. It encodes CACSQTQGAGEQYF.

This clonotype has a count of ten or more. The chain employs TRBV5-1 and TRBJ1-1; TRBD1 might be the D (6 bases). The ends were cut back, 4 bases at V and 5 bases at J, with 15 bases in the middle. The CDR3 is 14 residues long. Germline V gene data show CDR1 as SGHRS and CDR2 as YFSETQ. The CDR3 DNA follows: TGCGCCAGCAGCAGGACCCGGGGGCGTACTGAAGCTTTCTTT. This gives the protein CASSRTRGRTEAFF.

This clonotype is medium-sized in the sample. DNA of the CDR3: TGCAGCGCCGGGACTAGCGACTACAATGAGCAGTTCTTC. Amino acid sequence: CSAGTSDYNEQFF. This chain uses TRBV29-1 with TRBJ2-1; TRBD2 aligns across 10 bases. Per the germline V gene, CDR1 is SQVTM and CDR2 is ANQGSEA. The CDR3 is made up of 13 amino acids. The V and J ends lost 7 bases and 3 bases, in that order; junction bases with no gene match: 3.

The CDR3 DNA reads TGCAGTGCTAGTCAGAGGGAAAACGAGCAGTACTTC. It is translated as CSASQRENEQYF. The V and J genes are TRBV20-1 and TRBJ2-5; D is possibly TRBD2 (5 bases). TRBJ2-7 explains the end of the DNA better; the J call may be wrong. The CDR3 loop spans 12 amino acids. The germline V gene encodes CDR1 DFQATT and CDR2 SNEGSKA (reference sequence).